This T cell receptor beta chain emerged from a study of OX40 agonist ivuxolimab in advanced cancers. Trimming left V 1 base short and J 6 bases short, with 16 bases between. The V gene's germline CDR1 is SGHNT and CDR2 YYREEE (reference sequence). The CDR3 length is 15 residues. This clone rates as medium-sized. Clones were read by immunoSEQ multiplex PCR, and TCRdb kept only the in-frame ones, dropping some. Here the sample spans 45,000 to 60,000 clones, less than 85% being singletons. This sequence joins TRBV5-4 and TRBJ1-1; possible D gene TRBD1, 6 bases. Sequencing used CD4+ or CD8+ T cells sorted from blood, obtained in a trial of the OX40 agonist ivuxolimab. This clonotype was sampled from an adult with an advanced solid tumor such as melanoma, head and neck, liver or kidney cancer. This CDR3 is CASSLNERGDAEAFF. The CDR3 DNA sequence: TGTGCCAGCAGCTTGAACGAAAGGGGGGACGCTGAAGCTTTCTTT.